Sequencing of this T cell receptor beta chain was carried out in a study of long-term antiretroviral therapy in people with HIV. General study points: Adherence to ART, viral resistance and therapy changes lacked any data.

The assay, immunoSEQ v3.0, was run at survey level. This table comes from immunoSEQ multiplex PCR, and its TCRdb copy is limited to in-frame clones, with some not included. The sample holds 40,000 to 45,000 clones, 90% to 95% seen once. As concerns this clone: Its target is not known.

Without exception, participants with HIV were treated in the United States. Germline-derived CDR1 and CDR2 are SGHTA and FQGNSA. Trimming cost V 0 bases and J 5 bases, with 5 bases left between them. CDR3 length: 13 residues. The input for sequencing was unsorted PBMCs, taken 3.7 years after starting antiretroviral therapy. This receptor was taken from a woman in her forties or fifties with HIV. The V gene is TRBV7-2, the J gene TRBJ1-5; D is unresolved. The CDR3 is CASSLATYQPQHF. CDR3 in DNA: TGTGCCAGCAGCTTAGCCACGTATCAGCCCCAGCATTTT.